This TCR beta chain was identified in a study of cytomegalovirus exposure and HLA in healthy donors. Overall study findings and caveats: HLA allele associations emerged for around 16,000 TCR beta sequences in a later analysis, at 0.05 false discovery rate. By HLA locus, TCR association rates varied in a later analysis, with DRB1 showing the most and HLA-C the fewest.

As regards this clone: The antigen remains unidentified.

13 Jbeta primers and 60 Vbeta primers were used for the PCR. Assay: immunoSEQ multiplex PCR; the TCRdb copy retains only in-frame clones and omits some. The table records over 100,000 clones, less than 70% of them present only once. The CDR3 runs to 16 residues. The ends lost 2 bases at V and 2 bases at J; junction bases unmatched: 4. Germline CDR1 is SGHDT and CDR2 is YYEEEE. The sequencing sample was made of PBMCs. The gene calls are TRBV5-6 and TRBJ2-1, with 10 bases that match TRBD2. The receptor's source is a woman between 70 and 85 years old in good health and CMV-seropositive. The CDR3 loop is CASSFVAGGPYNEQFF. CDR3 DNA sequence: TGTGCCAGCAGCTTCGTAGCGGGGGGCCCCTACAATGAGCAGTTCTTC.